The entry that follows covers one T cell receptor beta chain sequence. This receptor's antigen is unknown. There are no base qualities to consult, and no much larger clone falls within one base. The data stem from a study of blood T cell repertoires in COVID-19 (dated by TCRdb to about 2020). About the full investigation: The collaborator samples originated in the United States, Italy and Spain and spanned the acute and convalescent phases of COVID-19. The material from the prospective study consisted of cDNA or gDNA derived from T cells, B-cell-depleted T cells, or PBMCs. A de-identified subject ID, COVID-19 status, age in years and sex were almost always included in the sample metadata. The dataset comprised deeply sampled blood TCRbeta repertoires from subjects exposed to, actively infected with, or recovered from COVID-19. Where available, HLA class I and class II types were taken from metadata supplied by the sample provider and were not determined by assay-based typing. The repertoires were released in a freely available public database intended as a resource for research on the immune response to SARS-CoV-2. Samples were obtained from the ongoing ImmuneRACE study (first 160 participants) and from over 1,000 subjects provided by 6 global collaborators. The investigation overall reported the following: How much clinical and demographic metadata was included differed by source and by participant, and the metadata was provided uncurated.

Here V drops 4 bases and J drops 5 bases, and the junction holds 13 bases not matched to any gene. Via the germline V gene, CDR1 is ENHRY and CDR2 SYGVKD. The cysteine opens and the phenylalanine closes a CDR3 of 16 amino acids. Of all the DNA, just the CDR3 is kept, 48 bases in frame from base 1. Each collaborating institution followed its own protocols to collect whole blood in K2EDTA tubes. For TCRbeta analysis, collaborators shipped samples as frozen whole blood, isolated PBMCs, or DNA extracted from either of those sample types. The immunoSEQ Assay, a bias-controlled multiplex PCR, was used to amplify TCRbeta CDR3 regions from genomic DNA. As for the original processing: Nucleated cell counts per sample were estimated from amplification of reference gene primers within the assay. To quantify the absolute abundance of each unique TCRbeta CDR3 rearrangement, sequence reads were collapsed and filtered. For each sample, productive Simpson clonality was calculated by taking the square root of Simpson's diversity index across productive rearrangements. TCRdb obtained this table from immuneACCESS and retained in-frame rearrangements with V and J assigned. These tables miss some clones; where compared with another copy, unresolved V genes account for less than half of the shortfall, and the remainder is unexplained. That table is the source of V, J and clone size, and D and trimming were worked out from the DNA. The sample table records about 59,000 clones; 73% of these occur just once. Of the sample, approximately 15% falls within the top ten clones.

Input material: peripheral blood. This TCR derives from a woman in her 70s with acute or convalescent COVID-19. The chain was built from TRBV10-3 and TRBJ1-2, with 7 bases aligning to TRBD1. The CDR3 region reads CAISVSLLQGVYGYTF. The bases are TGTGCCATCAGTGTCTCCCTGCTCCAGGGGGTATATGGCTACACCTTC.